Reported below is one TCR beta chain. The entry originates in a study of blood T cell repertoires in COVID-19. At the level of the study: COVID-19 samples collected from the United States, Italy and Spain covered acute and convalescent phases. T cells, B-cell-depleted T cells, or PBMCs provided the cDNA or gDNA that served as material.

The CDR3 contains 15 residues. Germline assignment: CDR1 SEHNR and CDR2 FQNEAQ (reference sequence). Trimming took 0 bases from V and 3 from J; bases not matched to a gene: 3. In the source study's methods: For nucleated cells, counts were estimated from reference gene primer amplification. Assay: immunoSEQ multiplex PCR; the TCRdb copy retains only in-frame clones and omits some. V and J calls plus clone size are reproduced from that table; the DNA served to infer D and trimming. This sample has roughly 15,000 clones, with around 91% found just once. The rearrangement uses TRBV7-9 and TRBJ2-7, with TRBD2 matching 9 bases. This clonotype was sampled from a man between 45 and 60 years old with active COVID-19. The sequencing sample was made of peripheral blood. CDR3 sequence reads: CASSLAGLAVYEQYF. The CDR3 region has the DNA TGTGCCAGCAGCTTAGCGGGACTAGCAGTCTACGAGCAGTACTTC.